The 25 T cell receptor beta chains given below trace back to one sample, sequenced in a study of CD4 T cells in relation to SARS-CoV-2 and coronaviruses (dated by TCRdb to about 2021). The library was produced with the immunoSEQ multiplex PCR assay. The immuneACCESS repertoire file appears here via TCRdb, limited to in-frame rearrangements. These files lack a portion of the clones; in checked studies, under half of the deficit traces to unresolved V genes, and the cause of the others is not known. In all, the sample holds 60,000 to 85,000 clones, and approximately 95% of those were seen once. Of the sample, around 0.25% falls within the top ten clones. CD4+ T cells from unexposed donors were collected before the COVID-19 pandemic (2011-2018). Material for sequencing was naive CD4+ T cells from PBMCs. Interpreted using the paper, the cell subset or site label stands for: naive CD4+ T cells isolated by negative enrichment. These receptors came from a human donor in good health.

In this sample, this clone turned up once. The J gene is TRBJ1-4, the V gene TRBV9, with a possible D match to TRBD1 (5 bases). This CDR3 has 17 residues. Looked up from germline, CDR1 is SGDLS and CDR2 is YYNGEE. The ends were cut back, 1 base at V and 8 bases at J, with 21 bases in the middle. The CDR3 region has the DNA TGTGCCAGCAGCGTACGGGCCGCAGCCCCAGAGGGGGAAAAACTGTTTTTT. Its translation: CASSVRAAAPEGEKLFF.

Here the CDR3 reads CASSEANRGLPKPQHF. The DNA for the CDR3 is TGTGCCAGCAGTGAAGCAAACAGGGGGCTACCAAAGCCCCAGCATTTT. The gene calls are TRBV6-1 and TRBJ1-5; 9 bases align to TRBD1. CDR1 is MNHNS, CDR2 SASEGT, per germline. The CDR3 contains 16 residues. J lost 8 bases, V lost 0 bases, and 8 bases had no gene match.

The chain joins TRBV3-1 (or the pseudogene TRBV3-2) to TRBJ2-1; TRBD2 might be the D (5 bases). V shed 1 base and J shed 6 bases, with 16 bases lying between them. The CDR3 runs to 16 residues. Per the germline V gene, CDR1 is LGHDT and CDR2 is YNNKEL (reference sequence). The CDR3 DNA sequence: TGTGCCAGCAGCCAAGTGCCCTTCCTGGCGGGCAATGAGCAGTTCTTC. Translating it yields CASSQVPFLAGNEQFF.

This chain joins TRBV7-6 and TRBJ2-7; no definite D call. The germline CDR1 and CDR2 sequences are SGHVS and FNYEAQ. Trimming shortened V by 0 bases and J by 0 bases, and 15 bases separated the two germline ends. The CDR3 has 17 amino acids. This CDR3 reads CASSLASSGEPSYEQYF. The DNA of the CDR3 is TGTGCCAGCAGCTTAGCATCGAGTGGAGAACCCTCCTACGAGCAGTACTTC.

The rearrangement uses TRBV2 and TRBJ2-7, with 9 bases fitting TRBD1. Trimming took 7 bases from V and 3 from J; bases not matched to a gene: 7. Germline-derived CDR1 and CDR2 are SNHLY and FYNNEI. The CDR3 extends over 14 amino acids. The CDR3 loop is CASKGTGHNYEQYF. The DNA for the CDR3 is TGTGCCAGCAAGGGGACAGGGCATAACTACGAGCAGTACTTC.

The chain has TRBV5-1 and TRBJ1-2; no clear D. The CDR3 sequence is 13 residues long. Trimming pared 0 bases from V and 3 bases from J, leaving 6 bases between. Germline V gives CDR1 SGHRS, CDR2 YFSETQ. The DNA for the CDR3 is TGCGCCAGCAGCTTGGGGGGTGACTATGGCTACACCTTC. Translation gives CASSLGGDYGYTF.

The gene calls are TRBV6-1 and TRBJ2-5, with a weak D call TRBD1 (6 bases). This CDR3 is built from 16 residues. Trimming removed 4 bases from V and 1 base from J, with 16 bases in between. Germline V gene sequence: CDR1 MNHNS, CDR2 SASEGT. The DNA of the CDR3 is TGTGCCAGCAGTGTTAGGGACAATAGCGCCCAAGAGACCCAGTACTTC. It specifies CASSVRDNSAQETQYF.

The rearrangement links TRBV19 to TRBJ2-1; 8 nucleotides align to TRBD1. J was trimmed by 10 bases and V by 2 bases; bases with no gene match: 10. The germline V gene has CDR1 LNHDA and CDR2 SQIVND (reference sequence). This CDR3 contains 15 residues. CDR3 amino acids: CASSIQTTGVKEQFF. The CDR3 DNA follows: TGTGCCAGTAGTATACAAACGACAGGGGTAAAGGAGCAGTTCTTC. The full variable domain, with the rest looked up from reference TRBV19 and TRBJ2-1, is DGGITQSPKYLFRKEGQNVTLSCEQNLNHDAMYWYRQDPGQGLRLIYYSQIVNDFQKGDIAEGYSVSREKKESFPLTVTSAQKNPTAFYLCASSIQTTGVKEQFFGPGTRLTVL.

This sequence joins TRBV3-1 (or the pseudogene TRBV3-2) and TRBJ2-2, with 7 bases identical to TRBD2. Germline values: CDR1 LGHDT, CDR2 YNNKEL (reference sequence). The CDR3 totals 13 residues. The V segment lost 4 bases and the J segment 7 bases; nucleotides outside the gene matches: 3. The CDR3 sequence: CASSRLAGGELFF. The CDR3 nucleotides are TGTGCCAGCAGCCGACTAGCTGGCGGGGAGCTGTTTTTT.

The rearrangement joins TRBV6-5 to TRBJ1-3; no clear D. The CDR3 is 14 amino acids. Per the germline V gene, CDR1 is MNHEY and CDR2 is SVGAGI. Trimming cost V 8 bases and J 0 bases, with 11 bases left between them. CDR3 sequence (DNA): TGTGCCAGCGGAGGGAAGTACTCTGGAAACACCATATATTTT. This encodes CASGGKYSGNTIYF.

The gene calls are TRBV9 and TRBJ2-5; D may be TRBD1 (8 bases). V was pared by 6 bases and J by 4 bases, with 19 bases between. This CDR3 spans 15 amino acids. The germline V gene has CDR1 SGDLS and CDR2 YYNGEE. The DNA of the CDR3 is TGTGCCAGCACCCCAACAGGGGGGGCGGGAGAGACCCAGTACTTC. As protein: CASTPTGGAGETQYF.

The chain is built from TRBV5-4 and TRBJ2-7; 10 bases align to TRBD2. The CDR3 totals 14 residues. The junction had 7 bases not matched to a gene; V was cut back by 4 bases and J by 6 bases. Germline V gene data show CDR1 as SGHNT and CDR2 as YYREEE (reference sequence). The DNA of the CDR3 is TGTGCCAGCAGCGAGCGGGGGGGCCCGGGCGAGCAGTACTTC. Its translation: CASSERGGPGEQYF.

This chain joins TRBV2 and TRBJ1-1; no clear D. This CDR3 spans 11 amino acids. From germline, CDR1 is SNHLY and CDR2 FYNNEI. V was pared by 6 bases and J by 5 bases, with 7 bases between. The CDR3 DNA reads TGTGCCAGCAGCGGCGAGACTGAAGCTTTCTTT. It encodes CASSGETEAFF.

The gene calls are TRBV14 and TRBJ2-6; unclear D gene. V was cut by 6 bases and J by 4 bases, with 13 bases left in between. Germline lookup yields CDR1 SGHDN and CDR2 FVKESK. The CDR3 sequence is 15 residues long. CDR3 nucleotides: TGTGCCAGCAGTCTTTTGATCTCCGGGGCCAACGTCCTGACTTTC. Amino acids: CASSLLISGANVLTF.

In its sample, this clone was seen once. V is TRBV7-2 and J is TRBJ1-2; a weak D match, TRBD1 (5 bases). The CDR3 is 17 amino acids. Germline CDR1 SGHTA, CDR2 FQGNSA. The germline V and J ends were trimmed by 5 bases and 1 base, with 20 bases remaining between them. CDR3 sequence reads: CASSPRQTATINYGYTF. The CDR3, as DNA: TGTGCCAGCAGCCCCCGACAGACGGCCACTATTAACTATGGCTACACCTTC.

The V gene is TRBV30, the J gene TRBJ1-3; no firm D call. In germline, CDR1 is GTSNPN, CDR2 SVGIG (reference sequence). V shed 1 base and J shed 4 bases, with 11 bases lying between them. The CDR3 length is 14 residues. CDR3 protein: CAWSGGTAGNTIYF. DNA of the CDR3: TGTGCCTGGAGTGGGGGAACGGCCGGAAACACCATATATTTT.

The chain recombines TRBV24-1 with TRBJ1-5; D unclear. Germline V CDR1 and CDR2: KGHDR, SFDVKD. CDR3 size: 15 residues. V dropped 5 bases and J dropped 2 bases, with 12 bases sitting between them. CDR3 sequence (DNA): TGTGCCACCAGTGGGACCCGTGCCGGCAATCAGCCCCAGCATTTT. Residues: CATSGTRAGNQPQHF.

This sequence joins TRBV10-1 and TRBJ2-1; perhaps TRBD2 as D (6 bases). The length of the CDR3 is 13 residues. Germline V lookup: CDR1 WNHNN, CDR2 SYGVQD (reference sequence). With 5 bases removed from V and 13 bases from J, the gap between germline ends came to 18 bases. The CDR3 DNA follows: TGCGCCAGCAGTCCCTCGGCGGGGTCGATACAGTTCTTC. This encodes CASSPSAGSIQFF.

This sequence joins TRBV28 and TRBJ2-3; D not resolved. Trimming left V 8 bases short and J 2 bases short, with 11 bases between. CDR3 size: 13 residues. Germline V gene lookup returns CDR1 MDHEN and CDR2 SYDVKM. The CDR3 sequence is CASRTPNTDTQYF. The CDR3 DNA sequence: TGTGCCAGCCGTACACCTAACACAGATACGCAGTATTTT. The full variable domain, rest sourced from reference TRBV28 and TRBJ2-3, is DVKVTQSSRYLVKRTGEKVFLECVQDMDHENMFWYRQDPGLGLRLIYFSYDVKMKEKGDIPEGYSVSREKKERFSLILESASTNQTSMYLCASRTPNTDTQYFGPGTRLTVL.

The chain is built from TRBV28 and TRBJ2-1; D ambiguous. Germline V CDR1 and CDR2: MDHEN, SYDVKM. The CDR3 sequence is 16 residues long. V was pared by 10 bases and J by 3 bases, with 22 bases between. In nucleotides, the CDR3 is TGTGCCACCTCGGGTCTTCCACTATTCAACTACAATGAGCAGTTCTTC. Protein sequence: CATSGLPLFNYNEQFF. Full variable domain (remainder filled in from reference TRBV28 and TRBJ2-1): DVKVTQSSRYLVKRTGEKVFLECVQDMDHENMFWYRQDPGLGLRLIYFSYDVKMKEKGDIPEGYSVSREKKERFSLILESASTNQTSMYLCATSGLPLFNYNEQFFGPGTRLTVL.

The chain is built from TRBV27 and TRBJ1-4, with 9 bases matching TRBD1. Germline CDR1 MNHEY, CDR2 SMNVEV (reference sequence). CDR3 size: 17 residues. V shed 5 bases and J 1 base; nucleotides not matched to a gene: 8. DNA of the CDR3: TGTGCCAGCAGTCCGAAACAGGGGGCGCAAACTAATGAAAAACTGTTTTTT. Amino acids: CASSPKQGAQTNEKLFF.

This chain joins TRBV5-4 and TRBJ2-7, with 7 positions matching TRBD1. The CDR3 has 16 amino acids. CDR1 SGHNT and CDR2 YYREEE come from the germline V gene (reference sequence). Trimming removed 3 bases from V and 2 bases from J; junction bases left unmatched: 11. The CDR3 coding sequence is TGTGCCAGCAGCTCCTTTTCGGGACAGTTGGCCTACGAGCAGTACTTC. This encodes CASSSFSGQLAYEQYF.

The chain has TRBV5-1 and TRBJ2-2, with D possibly matching TRBD2 (5 bases). The CDR3 consists of 15 residues. Trimming cost V 5 bases and J 7 bases, with 18 bases left between them. Looked up from germline, CDR1 is SGHRS and CDR2 is YFSETQ. The CDR3 nucleotides read TGCGCCAGCAGGCTTGCAGTCGGGGAGAGCGGGGAGCTGTTTTTT. Amino acid sequence: CASRLAVGESGELFF. The full variable domain, its missing parts supplied by reference TRBV5-1 and TRBJ2-2, is KAGVTQTPRYLIKTRGQQVTLSCSPISGHRSVSWYQQTPGQGLQFLFEYFSETQRNKGNFPGRFSGRQFSNSRSEMNVSTLELGDSALYLCASRLAVGESGELFFGEGSRLTVL.

The chain joins TRBV27 to TRBJ2-3; either TRBD1 or TRBD2 may supply D (5 bases each). V lost 3 bases to trimming and J lost 5 bases, with 15 bases between them. In germline, CDR1 is MNHEY, CDR2 SMNVEV (reference sequence). This CDR3 comprises 15 residues. In DNA form, the CDR3 reads TGTGCCAGCAGTTTTTCCGGGACCTTGAGAGATACGCAGTATTTT. It encodes CASSFSGTLRDTQYF.

V is TRBV28 and J is TRBJ1-4, with D hard to call. The CDR3 has 11 residues. Germline assignment: CDR1 MDHEN and CDR2 SYDVKM. Trimming pared 1 base from V and 8 bases from J, leaving 2 bases between. CDR3 DNA sequence: TGTGCCAGCAGTTTATCGGAAAAACTGTTTTTT. Translated: CASSLSEKLFF.